This T cell receptor (beta chain) came from a study of OX40 agonist ivuxolimab in advanced cancers. Study background: Two cutaneous melanoma patients and one hepatocellular carcinoma patient, three in all, had partial responses.

Trimming took 3 bases from V and 1 from J, leaving 8 bases between them. This CDR3 comprises 14 residues. Germline values: CDR1 KGHSH, CDR2 LQKENI. TCRdb's table, derived via immunoSEQ multiplex PCR, lists solely in-frame clones and lacks some. The table shows approximately 90,000 clones, with 88% occurring only once. Study observations and caveats: Certain nonresponders likewise exhibited a low normalized T-cell clonal expansion. Researchers report that CD8+ T cells had, on average, more expanded clones than CD4+.

This clone was seen just once. The antigen remains unidentified. V and J are TRBV18 and TRBJ2-3, with D possibly matching TRBD1 (5 bases). The sequencing used CD4+ or CD8+ T cells sorted from blood, collected in a trial of the OX40 agonist ivuxolimab. This receptor was obtained from an adult with an advanced solid tumor such as melanoma, head and neck, liver or kidney cancer. The CDR3 region has the DNA TGTGCCAGCTCACCCAAAGGGGGCACAGATACGCAGTATTTT. Protein sequence: CASSPKGGTDTQYF.